A few counts support the clone carrying this T cell receptor (beta chain). As yet, its antigen is unknown. As to treatment: approximately nine-day PBMC culture with coronavirus spike peptide pools or control peptides (ViraFEST assay). This specimen belongs to a study of vaccination and CD4 T cells after COVID-19. Study-level points and caveats: Looking at convalescent patients, a median about 89% of reactive clones were present only post-vaccination.

CD4+ T cells that had been cultured provided DNA sequenced with the Oncomine TCR Beta short-read assay. Extraction of genomic DNA was performed on cultured CD4+ T cells. From the PCR reads, TCRdb called clonotypes with MiXCR, one entry per CDR3 protein. The sample records over 20,000 distinct CDR3 sequences, over 35% being singletons. Unmatched junction bases numbered 11, after V lost 6 bases and J lost 8 bases. This CDR3 spans 15 amino acids. Sequenced material: CD4+ T cells from blood, cultured in vitro, taken before SARS-CoV-2 vaccination. The genes are TRBV12-3 or TRBV12-4 and TRBJ2-5; 11 nucleotides line up with TRBD2. The receptor was derived from a human donor who received a COVID-19 vaccine. CDR3 residues: CASRASGGSPGTQYF. DNA for the CDR3: TGTGCCAGCAGGGCTAGCGGGGGGTCCCCAGGAACCCAGTACTTC.